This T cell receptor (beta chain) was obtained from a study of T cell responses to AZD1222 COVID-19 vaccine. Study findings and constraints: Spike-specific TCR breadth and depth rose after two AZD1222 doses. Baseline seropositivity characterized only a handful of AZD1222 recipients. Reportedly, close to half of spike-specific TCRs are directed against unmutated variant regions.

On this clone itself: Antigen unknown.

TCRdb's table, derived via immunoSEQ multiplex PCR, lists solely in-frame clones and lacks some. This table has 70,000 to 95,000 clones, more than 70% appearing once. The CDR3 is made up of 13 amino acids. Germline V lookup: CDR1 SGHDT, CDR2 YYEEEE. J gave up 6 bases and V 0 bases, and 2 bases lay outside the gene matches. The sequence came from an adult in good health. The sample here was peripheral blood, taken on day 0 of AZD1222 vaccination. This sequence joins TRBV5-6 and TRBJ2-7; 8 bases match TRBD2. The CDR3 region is CASSLGGGFEQYF. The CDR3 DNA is TGTGCCAGCAGCTTGGGCGGGGGGTTCGAGCAGTACTTC.